This T cell receptor (beta chain) came from a study of response to subunit inactivated influenza vaccine (dated by TCRdb to the late 2010s). Regarding the complete study: The study used deep quantitative T cell receptor repertoire profiling to track responses to a trivalent subunit inactivated influenza vaccine. The study at large found these results: It was suggested by the authors that each seasonal influenza vaccination may recruit only a limited number of new T cells.

This clonotype was found a few times. It has no known antigen specificity. No base quality values were provided; no much bigger clone lies one nucleotide off. The germline ends are 15 bases apart after V is trimmed by 3 bases and J by 7 bases. From its cysteine to its phenylalanine, the CDR3 spans 15 amino acids. Only CDR3 DNA remains: 45 bases, in frame from the first base. The germline V gene yields LGHNA for CDR1 and YNFKEQ for CDR2. Library construction relied on RT-PCR. Sequencing took place on an Illumina HiSeq 2500. In-frame beta chains were kept once TCRdb had trimmed the public reads at Q25 with fastp and called clones with MiXCR. CDR3 protein sequences are deduplicated, and each keeps its most common genes and DNA. The sample contains about 190,000 distinct CDR3 sequences, about 15% of them found a single time. Of the sample, about 26% falls within the top ten clones.

This sequence originates from a man in his forties or fifties who received an inactivated influenza vaccine. Donor details come from another sample of the same person, matched by shared clones. The chain joins TRBV4-2 to TRBJ1-4; 5 matching bases give a weak D call of TRBD1. Sequenced material: CD8+ T cells sorted from PBMCs, taken roughly 5 days after vaccination. The DNA sequence reads TGTGCCAGCAGCCAGATGGGGGGGGAGTCTGAAAAACTGTTTTTT. Translated, it reads CASSQMGGESEKLFF.